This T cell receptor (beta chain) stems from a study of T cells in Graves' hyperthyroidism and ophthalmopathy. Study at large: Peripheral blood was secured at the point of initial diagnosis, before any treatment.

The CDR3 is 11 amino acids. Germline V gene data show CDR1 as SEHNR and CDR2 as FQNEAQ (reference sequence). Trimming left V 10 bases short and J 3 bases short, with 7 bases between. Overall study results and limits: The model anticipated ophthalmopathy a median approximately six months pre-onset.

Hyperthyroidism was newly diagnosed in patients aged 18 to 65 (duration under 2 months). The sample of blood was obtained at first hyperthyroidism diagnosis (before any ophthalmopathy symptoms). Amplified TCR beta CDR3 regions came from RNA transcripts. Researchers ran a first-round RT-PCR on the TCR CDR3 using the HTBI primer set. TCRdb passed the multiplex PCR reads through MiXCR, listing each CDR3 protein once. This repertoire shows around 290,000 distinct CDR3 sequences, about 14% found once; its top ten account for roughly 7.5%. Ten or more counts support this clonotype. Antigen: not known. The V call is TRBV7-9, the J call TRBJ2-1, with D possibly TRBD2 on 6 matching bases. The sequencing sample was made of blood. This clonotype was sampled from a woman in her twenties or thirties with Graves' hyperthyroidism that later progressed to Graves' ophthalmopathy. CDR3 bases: TGTGCCACGGGACTCTACAATGAGCAGTTCTTC. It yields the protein CATGLYNEQFF.